The T cell receptor beta chain under discussion was sequenced for a study of T cell responses to AZD1222 COVID-19 vaccine. Findings and limits, study-wide: Once two AZD1222 doses were given, Spike-specific TCR breadth and depth went up. The number of AZD1222 recipients seropositive at baseline was only five to seven.

Libraries were prepared by immunoSEQ multiplex PCR; TCRdb keeps only in-frame clonotypes and omits some of them. The table has 150,000 to 200,000 clones, 70% to 90% seen once. A single count supports this clone. What it binds is not known. Trimming shortened V by 7 bases and J by 4 bases, and 16 bases separated the two germline ends. Germline values: CDR1 MNHEY, CDR2 SVGAGI. The CDR3 totals 14 residues. The chain recombines TRBV6-5 with TRBJ1-2; no clear D. The input for sequencing was peripheral blood, taken 28 days after the second AZD1222 dose. This TCR was sampled from an adult who received the AZD1222 COVID-19 vaccine. The CDR3 spells CASIGPIDSYGYTF. The CDR3 DNA sequence: TGTGCCAGCATCGGACCGATCGATAGCTATGGCTACACCTTC.